One and the same sample provided the 11 T cell receptor beta chains below, sequenced in a study of blood T cell repertoires in COVID-19. The repertoire was sequenced with immunoSEQ multiplex PCR; TCRdb's copy has only in-frame clones and lacks some. The data hold fewer than 65,000 clones, with approximately 80% observed a single time. Sequenced input: peripheral blood. Source of these receptors: a human donor in a cohort sampled during active COVID-19.

This sequence joins TRBV27 and TRBJ2-3; D not resolved. Germline CDR1 is MNHEY and CDR2 is SMNVEV (reference sequence). V was trimmed by 4 bases and J by 2 bases, leaving 7 bases between them. The length of the CDR3 is 13 residues. This chain's CDR3 is CASSSYITDTQYF. The CDR3 nucleotides are TGTGCCAGCAGTTCTTATATCACAGATACGCAGTATTTT.

The chain links TRBV4-1 to TRBJ2-3; TRBD2 matches 11 bases. The CDR3 has 19 amino acids. The V segment lost 5 bases and the J segment 1 base; nucleotides outside the gene matches: 14. Germline V gene lookup returns CDR1 MGHRA and CDR2 YSYEKL. CDR3 DNA: TGCGCCAGCAGCGCGTCCCCGGGACTAGCGGTGGGGCGCACAGATACGCAGTATTTT. Translated, it gives CASSASPGLAVGRTDTQYF.

The CDR3 spells CASSAGMNTEAFF. DNA for the CDR3: TGTGCCAGCAGCGCCGGTATGAACACTGAAGCTTTCTTT. The J gene is TRBJ1-1, the V gene TRBV9; D is unclear. The CDR3 totals 13 residues. The ends were cut back, 3 bases at V and 0 bases at J, with 6 bases in the middle. Germline values: CDR1 SGDLS, CDR2 YYNGEE.

The chain uses TRBV7-9 and TRBJ2-7; 11 nucleotides agree with TRBD1. Germline CDR1 and CDR2: SEHNR and FQNEAQ (reference sequence). This CDR3 has 15 residues. Trimming removed 5 bases from V and 7 bases from J; junction bases left unmatched: 10. CDR3: CASSPGTGGSREQYF. CDR3 in DNA: TGTGCCAGCAGCCCAGGGACAGGGGGGAGCAGGGAGCAGTACTTC.

The rearrangement links TRBV5-1 to TRBJ2-7; D possibly corresponds to TRBD2 (5 bases). Per germline, CDR1 SGHRS and CDR2 YFSETQ. The CDR3 has 14 amino acids. The V end lost 0 bases, the J end lost 2 bases, and 9 bases lay between the germline ends. The CDR3 DNA reads TGCGCCAGCAGCTTGGCCGGTAGCGCCTACGAGCAGTACTTC. Its translation is CASSLAGSAYEQYF.

The chain couples TRBV6-6 to TRBJ1-2; possibly TRBD1 for D (5 bases). Trimming stripped 3 bases from V and 2 bases from J, with 10 bases between. This CDR3 contains 14 residues. Germline V gene sequence: CDR1 MNHNY, CDR2 SVGAGI (reference sequence). The CDR3 coding sequence is TGTGCCAGCAGTTATGGGGCAGGGAACTATGGCTACACCTTC. The encoded protein is CASSYGAGNYGYTF.

The chain is built from TRBV27 and TRBJ2-5; 7 bases align to TRBD1. This CDR3 has 11 amino acids. The germline CDR1 and CDR2 sequences are MNHEY and SMNVEV (reference sequence). V trimming: 10 bases; J trimming: 5 bases; junction bases outside the gene matches: 4. The CDR3 is CATTGVETQYF. CDR3 nucleotides: TGTGCCACCACAGGGGTGGAGACCCAGTACTTC.

The chain carries TRBV7-2 and TRBJ1-5; D gene uncertain. Trimming pared 4 bases from V and 3 bases from J, leaving 13 bases between. The CDR3 length is 15 residues. CDR1 is SGHTA and CDR2 is FQGNSA in the germline V gene. The CDR3 reads CASSSMGRLNQPQHF. As DNA, the CDR3 is TGTGCCAGCAGCTCCATGGGGAGACTCAATCAGCCCCAGCATTTT. The complete variable domain, with remaining parts taken from reference TRBV7-2 and TRBJ1-5, reads GAGVSQSPSNKVTEKGKDVELRCDPISGHTALYWYRQSLGQGLEFLIYFQGNSAPDKSGLPSDRFSAERTGGSVSTLTIQRTQQEDSAVYLCASSSMGRLNQPQHFGDGTRLSIL.

This sequence joins TRBV7-3 and TRBJ2-3; D perhaps matches TRBD1 (5 bases). Germline CDR1 is SGHTA and CDR2 is FQGTGA. The germline V and J ends were trimmed by 5 bases and 1 base, with 7 bases remaining between them. The CDR3 contains 13 residues. CDR3 region: CASSLQGTDTQYF. For the CDR3, the DNA is TGTGCCAGCAGCCTACAGGGCACAGATACGCAGTATTTT.

This chain links TRBV11-3 with TRBJ1-5; 7 bases line up with TRBD1. The CDR3 length is 15 residues. The trim removed 7 bases at V and 0 bases at J, leaving 6 bases unmatched. Germline V gene sequence: CDR1 SGHNT, CDR2 YENEEA. CDR3 in amino acids: CASNTGVNSNQPQHF. Written as DNA, the CDR3 is TGTGCCAGCAACACAGGGGTCAATAGCAATCAGCCCCAGCATTTT. Drawing the rest from reference TRBV11-3 and TRBJ1-5, the complete variable domain is EAGVVQSPRYKIIEKKQPVAFWCNPISGHNTLYWYLQNLGQGPELLIRYENEEAVDDSQLPKDRFSAERLKGVDSTLKIQPAELGDSAVYLCASNTGVNSNQPQHFGDGTRLSIL.

The rearrangement links TRBV6-2 or TRBV6-3 to TRBJ1-1; 7 bases map to TRBD1. Losses at the gene ends were 0 bases for V and 1 base for J; bases not matched to a gene: 2. Germline CDR1 reads MNHEY; CDR2 reads SVGEGT. The CDR3 loop spans 15 amino acids. The CDR3 nucleotides are TGTGCCAGCAGTTACTCAAGGGGGCGGAACACTGAAGCTTTCTTT. Encoded protein: CASSYSRGRNTEAFF.